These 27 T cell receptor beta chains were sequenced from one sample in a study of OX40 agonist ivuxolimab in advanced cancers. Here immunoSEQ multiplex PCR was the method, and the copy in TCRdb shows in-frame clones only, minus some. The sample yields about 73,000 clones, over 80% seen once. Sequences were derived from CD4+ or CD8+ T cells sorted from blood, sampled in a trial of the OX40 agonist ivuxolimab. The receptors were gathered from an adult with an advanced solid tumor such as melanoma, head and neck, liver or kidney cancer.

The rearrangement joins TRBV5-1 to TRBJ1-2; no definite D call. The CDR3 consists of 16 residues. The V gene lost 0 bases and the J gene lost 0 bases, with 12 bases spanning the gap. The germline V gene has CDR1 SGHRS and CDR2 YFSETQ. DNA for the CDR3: TGCGCCAGCAGCTTGGATACACAGAATACTAACTATGGCTACACCTTC. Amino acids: CASSLDTQNTNYGYTF.

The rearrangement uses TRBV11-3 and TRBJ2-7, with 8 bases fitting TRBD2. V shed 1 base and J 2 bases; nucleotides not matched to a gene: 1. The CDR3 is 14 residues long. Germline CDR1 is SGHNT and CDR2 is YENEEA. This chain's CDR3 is CASSLAGGTYEQYF. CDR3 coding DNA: TGTGCCAGCAGCTTAGCGGGAGGGACCTACGAGCAGTACTTC. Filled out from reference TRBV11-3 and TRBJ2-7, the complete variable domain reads EAGVVQSPRYKIIEKKQPVAFWCNPISGHNTLYWYLQNLGQGPELLIRYENEEAVDDSQLPKDRFSAERLKGVDSTLKIQPAELGDSAVYLCASSLAGGTYEQYFGPGTRLTVT.

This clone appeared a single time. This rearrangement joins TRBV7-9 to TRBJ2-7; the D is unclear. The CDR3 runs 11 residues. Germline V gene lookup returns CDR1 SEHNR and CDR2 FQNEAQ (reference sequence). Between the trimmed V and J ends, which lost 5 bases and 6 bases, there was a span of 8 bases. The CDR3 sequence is CASSPSSEQYF. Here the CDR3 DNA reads TGTGCCAGCAGCCCTAGTAGCGAGCAGTACTTC.

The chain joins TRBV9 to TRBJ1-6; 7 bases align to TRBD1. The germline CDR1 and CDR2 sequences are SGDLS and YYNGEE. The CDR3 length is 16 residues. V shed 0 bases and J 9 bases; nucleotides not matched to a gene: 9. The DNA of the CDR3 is TGTGCCAGCAGCGTAGATGGGGACAGTCGTGGTTCACCCCTCCACTTT. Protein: CASSVDGDSRGSPLHF.

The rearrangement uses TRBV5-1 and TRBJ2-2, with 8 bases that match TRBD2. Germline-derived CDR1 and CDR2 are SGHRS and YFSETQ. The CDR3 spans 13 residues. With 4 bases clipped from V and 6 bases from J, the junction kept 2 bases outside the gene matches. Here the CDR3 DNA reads TGCGCCAGCAGCCCGGGGGGGGCCGGGGAGCTGTTTTTT. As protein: CASSPGGAGELFF.

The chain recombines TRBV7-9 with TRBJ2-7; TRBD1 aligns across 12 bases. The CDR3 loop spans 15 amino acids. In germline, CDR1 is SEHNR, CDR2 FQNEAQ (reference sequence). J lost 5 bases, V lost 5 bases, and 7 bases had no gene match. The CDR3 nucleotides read TGTGCCAGCAGCGCCCGGGACAGGGGGCTGGACGAGCAGTACTTC. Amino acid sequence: CASSARDRGLDEQYF.

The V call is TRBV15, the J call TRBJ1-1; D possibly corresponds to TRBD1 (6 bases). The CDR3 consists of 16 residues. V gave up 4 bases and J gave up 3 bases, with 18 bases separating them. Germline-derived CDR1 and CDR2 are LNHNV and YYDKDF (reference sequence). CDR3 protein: CATSKDRFPRDTEAFF. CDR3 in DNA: TGTGCCACCAGCAAAGACAGGTTCCCTAGGGACACTGAAGCTTTCTTT.

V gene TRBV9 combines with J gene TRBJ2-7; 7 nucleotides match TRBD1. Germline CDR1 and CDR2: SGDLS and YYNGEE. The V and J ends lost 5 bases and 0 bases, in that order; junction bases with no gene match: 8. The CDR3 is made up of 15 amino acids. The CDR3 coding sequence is TGTGCCAGCAGTGAGGGGGCGACGAGCTCCTACGAGCAGTACTTC. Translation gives CASSEGATSSYEQYF.

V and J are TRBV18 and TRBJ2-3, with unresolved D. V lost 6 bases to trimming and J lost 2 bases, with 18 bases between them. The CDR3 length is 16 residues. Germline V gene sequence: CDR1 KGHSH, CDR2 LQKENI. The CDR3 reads CASSPQQLEITDTQYF. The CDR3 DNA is TGTGCCAGCTCCCCGCAGCAGCTCGAGATCACAGATACGCAGTATTTT.

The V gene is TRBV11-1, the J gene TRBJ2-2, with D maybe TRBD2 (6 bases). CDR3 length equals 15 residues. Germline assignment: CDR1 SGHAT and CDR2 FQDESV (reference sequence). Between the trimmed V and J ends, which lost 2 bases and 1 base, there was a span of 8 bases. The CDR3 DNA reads TGTGCCAGCAGCTTAATGGGAGGGAACACCGGGGAGCTGTTTTTT. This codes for CASSLMGGNTGELFF.

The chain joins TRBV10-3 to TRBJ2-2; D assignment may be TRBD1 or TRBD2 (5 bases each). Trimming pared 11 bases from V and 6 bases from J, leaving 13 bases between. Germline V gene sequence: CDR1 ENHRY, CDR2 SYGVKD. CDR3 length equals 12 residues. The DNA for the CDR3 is TGTGCCGTCGGGGAAGGGGCCGGGGAGCTGTTTTTT. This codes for CAVGEGAGELFF.

In DNA form, the CDR3 reads TGTGCCAGCAGTGAAGAAGACGGGAAACAGCACAATGAGCAGTTCTTC. Encoded protein: CASSEEDGKQHNEQFF. The chain employs TRBV6-1 and TRBJ2-1; weak D call: TRBD2 (5 bases). Germline V lookup: CDR1 MNHNS, CDR2 SASEGT. The CDR3 is 16 residues long. Trimming stripped 1 base from V and 5 bases from J, with 15 bases between.

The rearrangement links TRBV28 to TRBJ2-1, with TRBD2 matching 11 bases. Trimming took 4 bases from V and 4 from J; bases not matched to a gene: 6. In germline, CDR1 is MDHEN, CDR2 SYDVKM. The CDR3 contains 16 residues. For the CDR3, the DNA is TGTGCCAGCAGTTCCCTACTAGCGGGAGCATACAATGAGCAGTTCTTC. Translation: CASSSLLAGAYNEQFF.

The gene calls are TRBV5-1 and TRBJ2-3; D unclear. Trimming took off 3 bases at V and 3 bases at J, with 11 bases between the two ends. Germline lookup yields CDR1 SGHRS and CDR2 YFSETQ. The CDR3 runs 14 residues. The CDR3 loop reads CASSSRLVTDTQYF. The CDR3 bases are TGCGCCAGCAGCTCGAGACTCGTTACAGATACGCAGTATTTT. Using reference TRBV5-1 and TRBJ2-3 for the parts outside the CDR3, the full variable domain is KAGVTQTPRYLIKTRGQQVTLSCSPISGHRSVSWYQQTPGQGLQFLFEYFSETQRNKGNFPGRFSGRQFSNSRSEMNVSTLELGDSALYLCASSSRLVTDTQYFGPGTRLTVL.

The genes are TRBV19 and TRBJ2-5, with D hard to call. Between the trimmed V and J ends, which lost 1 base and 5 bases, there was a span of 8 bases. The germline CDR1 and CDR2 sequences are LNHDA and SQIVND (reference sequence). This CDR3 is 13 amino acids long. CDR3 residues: CASSIGTFETQYF. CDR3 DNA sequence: TGTGCCAGTAGTATAGGTACATTTGAGACCCAGTACTTC.

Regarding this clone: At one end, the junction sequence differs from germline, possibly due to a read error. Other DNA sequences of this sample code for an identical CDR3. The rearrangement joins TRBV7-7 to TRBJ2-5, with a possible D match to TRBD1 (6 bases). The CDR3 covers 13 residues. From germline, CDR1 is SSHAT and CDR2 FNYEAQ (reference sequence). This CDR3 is CASSLDRRETQYF. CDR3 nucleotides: TGTGCTAGCAGCTTAGACAGGAGAGAGACCCAGTACTTC.

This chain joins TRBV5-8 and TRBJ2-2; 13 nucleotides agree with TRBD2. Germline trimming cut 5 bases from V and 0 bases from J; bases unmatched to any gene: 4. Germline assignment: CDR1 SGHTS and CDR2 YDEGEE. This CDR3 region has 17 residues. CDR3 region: CASRGLAGFANTGELFF. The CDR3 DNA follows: TGTGCCAGCAGGGGACTAGCGGGATTCGCGAACACCGGGGAGCTGTTTTTT.

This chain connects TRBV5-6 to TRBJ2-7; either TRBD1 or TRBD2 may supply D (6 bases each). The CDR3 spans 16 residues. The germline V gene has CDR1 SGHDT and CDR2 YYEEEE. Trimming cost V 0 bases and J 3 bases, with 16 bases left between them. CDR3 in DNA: TGTGCCAGCAGCTTGGCCCTAGGAGGGGGAATCTACGAGCAGTACTTC. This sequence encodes CASSLALGGGIYEQYF.

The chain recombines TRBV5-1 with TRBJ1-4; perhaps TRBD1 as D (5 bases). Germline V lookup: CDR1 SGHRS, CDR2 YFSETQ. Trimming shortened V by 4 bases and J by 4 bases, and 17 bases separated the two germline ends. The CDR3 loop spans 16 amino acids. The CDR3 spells CASSPSTPGFNEKLFF. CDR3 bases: TGCGCCAGCAGCCCCTCTACCCCAGGGTTTAATGAAAAACTGTTTTTT.

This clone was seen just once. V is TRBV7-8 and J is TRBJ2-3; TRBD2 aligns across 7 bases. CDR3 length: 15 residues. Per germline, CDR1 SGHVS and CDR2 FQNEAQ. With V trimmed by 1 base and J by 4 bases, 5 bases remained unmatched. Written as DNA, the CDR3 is TGTGCCAGCAGCTTAGACGGGAGGCGCGCAGATACGCAGTATTTT. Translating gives CASSLDGRRADTQYF.

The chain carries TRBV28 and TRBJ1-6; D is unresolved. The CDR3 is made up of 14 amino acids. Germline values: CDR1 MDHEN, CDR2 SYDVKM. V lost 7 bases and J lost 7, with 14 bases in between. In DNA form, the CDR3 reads TGTGCCAGCAAGGCGGGCTCAAGGAATTCACCCCTCCACTTT. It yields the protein CASKAGSRNSPLHF.

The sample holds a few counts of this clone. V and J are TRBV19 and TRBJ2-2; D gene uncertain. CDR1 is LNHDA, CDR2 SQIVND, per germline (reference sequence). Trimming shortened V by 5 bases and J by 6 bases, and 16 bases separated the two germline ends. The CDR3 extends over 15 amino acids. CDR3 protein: CASSSWPKAPGELFF. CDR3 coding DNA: TGTGCCAGTAGTTCCTGGCCCAAAGCACCCGGGGAGCTGTTTTTT.

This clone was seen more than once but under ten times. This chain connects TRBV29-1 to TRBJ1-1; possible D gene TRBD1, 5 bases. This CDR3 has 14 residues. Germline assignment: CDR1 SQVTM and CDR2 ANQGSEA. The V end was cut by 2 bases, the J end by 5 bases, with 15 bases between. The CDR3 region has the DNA TGCAGCGTTGAAATTCCCCACGGGGGGACTGAAGCTTTCTTT. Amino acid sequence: CSVEIPHGGTEAFF. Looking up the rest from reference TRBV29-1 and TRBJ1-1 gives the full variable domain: SAVISQKPSRDICQRGTSLTIQCQVDSQVTMMFWYRQQPGQSLTLIATANQGSEATYESGFVIDKFPISRPNLTFSTLTVSNMSPEDSSIYLCSVEIPHGGTEAFFGQGTRLTVV.

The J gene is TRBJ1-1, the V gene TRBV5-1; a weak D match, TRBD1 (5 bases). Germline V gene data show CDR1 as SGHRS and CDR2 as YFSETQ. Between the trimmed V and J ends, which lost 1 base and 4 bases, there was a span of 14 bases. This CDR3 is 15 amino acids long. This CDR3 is CASSLRAGTVTEAFF. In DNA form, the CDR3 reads TGCGCCAGCAGCTTGAGAGCCGGGACCGTCACTGAAGCTTTCTTT.

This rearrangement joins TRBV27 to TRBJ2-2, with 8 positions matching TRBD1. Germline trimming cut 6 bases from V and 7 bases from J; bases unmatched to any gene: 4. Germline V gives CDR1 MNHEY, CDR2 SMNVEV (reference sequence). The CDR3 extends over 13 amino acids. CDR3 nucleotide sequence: TGTGCCAGCAGAAGGACAGGGCGCGGGGAGCTGTTTTTT. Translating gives CASRRTGRGELFF.

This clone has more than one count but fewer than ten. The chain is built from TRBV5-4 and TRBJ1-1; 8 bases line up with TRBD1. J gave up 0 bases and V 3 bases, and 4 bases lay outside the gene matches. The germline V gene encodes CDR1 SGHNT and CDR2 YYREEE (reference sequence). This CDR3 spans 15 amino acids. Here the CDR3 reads CASSYDRGLNTEAFF. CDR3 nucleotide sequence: TGTGCCAGCAGCTACGACAGGGGCCTGAACACTGAAGCTTTCTTT.

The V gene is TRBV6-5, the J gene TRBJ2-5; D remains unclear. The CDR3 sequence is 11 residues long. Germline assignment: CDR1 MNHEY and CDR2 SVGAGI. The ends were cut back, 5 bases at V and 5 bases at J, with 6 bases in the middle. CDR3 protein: CASSLSETQYF. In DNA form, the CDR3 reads TGTGCCAGCAGTCTCTCGGAGACCCAGTACTTC.